One T cell receptor (beta chain) is described in this entry. These data are taken from a study of T cell changes during pregnancy in multiple sclerosis. Germline V gives CDR1 SGHNT, CDR2 YYREEE (reference sequence). The trim removed 4 bases at V and 5 bases at J, leaving 9 bases unmatched. The CDR3 spans 16 residues. Repertoires were generated with immunoSEQ multiplex PCR, while TCRdb's copy carries only in-frame clones and drops some. The sample lists about 85,000 clones; roughly nine tenths were seen once. The origin of this receptor is a female donor with multiple sclerosis, enrolled in a pregnancy study. This rearrangement joins TRBV5-4 to TRBJ2-3, with 11 bases aligning to TRBD1. The material was peripheral blood, obtained in the first trimester of pregnancy. This CDR3 reads CASSKPGQGVVDTQYF. Written as DNA, the CDR3 is TGTGCCAGCAGCAAGCCGGGACAGGGGGTAGTAGATACGCAGTATTTT.